A selection of T cell receptor beta chains follows, all from one sample in a study of breast tumors, draining lymph nodes, adjacent tissues. TCRdb ran MiXCR on the multiplex PCR reads and lists one entry per CDR3 protein. The sample has about 21,000 distinct CDR3 sequences, roughly 50% seen once. The sequencing input was breast tumor tissue. These TCRs come from a female donor with breast cancer. Some clones in this sample may be carry-over from other donors' samples. Each CDR3 is given with its conserved first and last residue. The D gene is left open where the match is weak. Not every row has a clone size; where given, it reads once, few, many or a size class.

abundance: NA; d_gene: NA; v_gene: TRBV30; j_gene: TRBJ1-6; CDR3nt: TGTGCCTGGGACCCGGGACAATCAGAATTTCCCCTCCACTTT; CDR3aa: CAWDPGQSEFPLHF
abundance: once; d_gene: TRBD1; v_gene: TRBV2; j_gene: TRBJ2-7; CDR3nt: TGTGCCAGCAGTGTGGACAGGGCCTACGAGCAGTACTTC; CDR3aa: CASSVDRAYEQYF
abundance: NA; d_gene: NA; v_gene: TRBV25-1; j_gene: TRBJ2-4; CDR3nt: TGCGCCAGCAGTCCTCGAACCGGGGGCTTAGCCAAAAACATTCAGTACTTC; CDR3aa: CASSPRTGGLAKNIQYF
abundance: NA; d_gene: TRBD2; v_gene: TRBV28; j_gene: TRBJ2-5; CDR3nt: TGTGCCAGCAGTACCCGGACTAGCGGACAGTCCTTCCAAGAGACCCAGTACTTC; CDR3aa: CASSTRTSGQSFQETQYF
abundance: many; d_gene: TRBD2; v_gene: TRBV11-3; j_gene: TRBJ2-7; CDR3nt: TGTGCCAGGGGGACTAGCGGGAAGGAGCAGTACTTC; CDR3aa: CARGTSGKEQYF
abundance: medium-sized; d_gene: TRBD1; v_gene: TRBV7-3; j_gene: TRBJ2-3; CDR3nt: TGTGCCAGCAGCTCCGCAGGGGGCGGACGTTCAGATACGCAGTATTTT; CDR3aa: CASSSAGGGRSDTQYF
abundance: NA; d_gene: NA; v_gene: TRBV29-1; j_gene: TRBJ1-2; CDR3nt: TGCAGCGTTGTCAGGCCCTACTATGGCTACACCTTC; CDR3aa: CSVVRPYYGYTF
abundance: many; d_gene: TRBD2; v_gene: TRBV6-4; j_gene: TRBJ2-1; CDR3nt: TGTGCCAGCAGTGACTCAGCGGGAGGGCTATACAATGAGCAGTTCTTC; CDR3aa: CASSDSAGGLYNEQFF
abundance: medium-sized; d_gene: NA; v_gene: TRBV5-1; j_gene: TRBJ2-1; CDR3nt: TGCGCCAGCAGCTTGGTCGATGAGCAGTTCTTC; CDR3aa: CASSLVDEQFF
abundance: NA; d_gene: NA; v_gene: TRBV5-6; j_gene: TRBJ2-7; CDR3nt: NA; CDR3aa: CASSFYICSASWGLGLYF
abundance: many; d_gene: NA; v_gene: TRBV7-2; j_gene: TRBJ2-7; CDR3nt: TGTGCCAGCAGCCTCAGTAACGAGCAGTACTTC; CDR3aa: CASSLSNEQYF
abundance: NA; d_gene: TRBD2; v_gene: TRBV6-1; j_gene: TRBJ2-2; CDR3nt: TGTGCCAGCTTCGCTAGCGGGATATCGAACACCGGGGAGCTGTTTTTT; CDR3aa: CASFASGISNTGELFF
abundance: many; d_gene: NA; v_gene: TRBV4-2; j_gene: TRBJ2-1; CDR3nt: TGTGCCAGCAGCCCAGATTTAAGGGCCCTGCGTGGCAATGAGCAGTTCTTC; CDR3aa: CASSPDLRALRGNEQFF
abundance: many; d_gene: TRBD1; v_gene: TRBV11-2; j_gene: TRBJ1-2; CDR3nt: TGTGCCAGCAGCCGGGACAGAATCTATGGCTACACCTTC; CDR3aa: CASSRDRIYGYTF
abundance: many; d_gene: NA; v_gene: TRBV12-3/TRBV12-4; j_gene: TRBJ2-7; CDR3nt: TGTGCCAGCAGTTTACGGGTTTGGGACTACGAGCAGTACTTC; CDR3aa: CASSLRVWDYEQYF
abundance: many; d_gene: TRBD2; v_gene: TRBV7-2; j_gene: TRBJ2-5; CDR3nt: TGTGCCAGCAGCACCAGCGGGAGTGAGCAAGAGACCCAGTACTTC; CDR3aa: CASSTSGSEQETQYF
abundance: few; d_gene: NA; v_gene: TRBV7-6; j_gene: TRBJ2-7; CDR3nt: TGTGCCAGCAGCTCAGGGAGCTCCTACGAGCAGTACTTC; CDR3aa: CASSSGSSYEQYF
abundance: once; d_gene: TRBD1; v_gene: TRBV28; j_gene: TRBJ1-5; CDR3nt: TGTGCCAGCAGTTTGGGGCGTTTCGGACAGGGTCAGCCCCAGCATTTT; CDR3aa: CASSLGRFGQGQPQHF
abundance: NA; d_gene: TRBD2; v_gene: TRBV24-1; j_gene: TRBJ2-1; CDR3nt: TGTGCCACCAGTGACACAGGGGTCCTAGCGGGAGTGTACAATGAGCAGTTCTTC; CDR3aa: CATSDTGVLAGVYNEQFF
abundance: NA; d_gene: NA; v_gene: TRBV2; j_gene: TRBJ1-5; CDR3nt: TGTGCCAGCAGGGAAGCCTCTTGGGAGCCCCAGCATTTT; CDR3aa: CASREASWEPQHF
abundance: many; d_gene: NA; v_gene: TRBV7-9; j_gene: TRBJ2-4; CDR3nt: TGTGCCAGCAGCTTAGCGTTGACGGGTGACAAAAACATTCAGTACTTC; CDR3aa: CASSLALTGDKNIQYF
abundance: large; d_gene: TRBD2; v_gene: TRBV7-2; j_gene: TRBJ2-2; CDR3nt: TGTGCCAGCAGCTTAGAGGCTAGCGGGAGGTTCACCGGGGAGCTGTTTTTT; CDR3aa: CASSLEASGRFTGELFF